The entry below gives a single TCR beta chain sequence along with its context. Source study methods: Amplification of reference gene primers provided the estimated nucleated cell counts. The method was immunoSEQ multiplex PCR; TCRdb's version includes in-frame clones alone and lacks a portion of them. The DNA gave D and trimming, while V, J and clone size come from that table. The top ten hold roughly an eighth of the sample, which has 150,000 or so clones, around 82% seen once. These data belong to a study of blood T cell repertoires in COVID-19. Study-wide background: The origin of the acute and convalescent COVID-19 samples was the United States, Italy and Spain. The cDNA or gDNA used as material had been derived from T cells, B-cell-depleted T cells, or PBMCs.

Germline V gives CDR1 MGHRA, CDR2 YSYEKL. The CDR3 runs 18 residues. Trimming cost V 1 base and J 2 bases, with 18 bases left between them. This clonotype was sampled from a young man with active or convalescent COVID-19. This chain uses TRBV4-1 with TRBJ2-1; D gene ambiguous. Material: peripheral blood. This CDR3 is CASSQGLNSLATYNEQFF. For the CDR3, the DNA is TGCGCCAGCAGCCAAGGTTTGAATAGCCTTGCCACCTACAATGAGCAGTTCTTC.